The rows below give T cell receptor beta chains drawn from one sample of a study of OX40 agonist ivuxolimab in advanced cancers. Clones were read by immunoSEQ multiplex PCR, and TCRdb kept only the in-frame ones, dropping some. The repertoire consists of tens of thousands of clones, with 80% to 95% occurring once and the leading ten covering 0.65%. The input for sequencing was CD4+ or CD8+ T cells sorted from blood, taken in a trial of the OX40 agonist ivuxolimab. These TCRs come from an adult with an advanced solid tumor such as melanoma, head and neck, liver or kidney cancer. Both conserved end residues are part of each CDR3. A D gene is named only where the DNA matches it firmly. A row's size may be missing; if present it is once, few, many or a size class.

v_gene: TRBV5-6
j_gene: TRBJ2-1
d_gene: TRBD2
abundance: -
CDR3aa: CASSFRYGASGSYNEQFF
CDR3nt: TGTGCCAGCAGCTTCCGGTACGGGGCTAGCGGCTCCTACAATGAGCAGTTCTTC

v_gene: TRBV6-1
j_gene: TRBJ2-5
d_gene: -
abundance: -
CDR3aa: CASGDWGRETQYF
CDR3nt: TGTGCCAGCGGGGACTGGGGAAGGGAGACCCAGTACTTC

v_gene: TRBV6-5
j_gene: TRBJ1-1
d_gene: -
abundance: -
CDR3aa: CASSSGVNTEAFF
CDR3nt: TGTGCCAGCAGTTCTGGGGTGAACACTGAAGCTTTCTTT

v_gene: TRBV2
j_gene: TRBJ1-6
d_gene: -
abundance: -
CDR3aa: CASSGARNNNSPLHF
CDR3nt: TGTGCCAGCTCGGGGGCCAGGAACAATAATTCACCCCTCCACTTT

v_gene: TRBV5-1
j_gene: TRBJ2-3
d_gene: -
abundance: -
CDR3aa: CASTAGMVVGNTQYF
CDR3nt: TGCGCCAGCACGGCCGGTATGGTTGTTGGCAATACGCAGTATTTT

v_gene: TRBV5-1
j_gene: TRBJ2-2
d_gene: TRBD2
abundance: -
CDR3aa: CASSPGRTSTGELFF
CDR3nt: TGCGCCAGCAGCCCCGGGAGGACGAGCACCGGGGAGCTGTTTTTT

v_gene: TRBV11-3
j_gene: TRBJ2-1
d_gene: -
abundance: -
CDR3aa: CASSPSGGVGQFF
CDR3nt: TGTGCCAGCAGCCCATCGGGGGGCGTGGGGCAGTTCTTC

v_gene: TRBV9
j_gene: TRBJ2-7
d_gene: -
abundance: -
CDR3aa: CASSGRYSYEQYF
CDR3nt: TGTGCCAGCAGCGGCAGGTACTCCTACGAGCAGTACTTC

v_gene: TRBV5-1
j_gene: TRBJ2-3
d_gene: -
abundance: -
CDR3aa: CASSLDSGTPTQYF
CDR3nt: TGCGCCAGCAGCTTGGATTCAGGGACTCCTACGCAGTATTTT

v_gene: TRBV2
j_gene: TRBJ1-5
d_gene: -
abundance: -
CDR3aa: CASRGQTNSNQPQHF
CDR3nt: TGTGCCAGCAGAGGACAGACAAATAGCAATCAGCCCCAGCATTTT

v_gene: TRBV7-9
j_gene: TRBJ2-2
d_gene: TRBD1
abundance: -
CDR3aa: CASSSDRGRTGELFF
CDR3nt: TGTGCCAGCAGCTCAGACAGGGGGCGCACCGGGGAGCTGTTTTTT

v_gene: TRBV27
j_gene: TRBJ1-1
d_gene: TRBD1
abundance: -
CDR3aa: CASGQAGLLNTEAFF
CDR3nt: TGTGCCAGCGGACAGGCTGGGCTTTTGAACACTGAAGCTTTCTTT

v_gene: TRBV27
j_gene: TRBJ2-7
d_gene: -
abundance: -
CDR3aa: CASSLRRSSYEQYF
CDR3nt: TGTGCCAGCAGTTTAAGGAGATCCTCCTACGAGCAGTACTTC

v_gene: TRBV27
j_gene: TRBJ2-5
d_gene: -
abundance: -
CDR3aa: CATPPGGWERETQYF
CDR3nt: TGTGCCACCCCCCCCGGGGGATGGGAGCGGGAGACCCAGTACTTC

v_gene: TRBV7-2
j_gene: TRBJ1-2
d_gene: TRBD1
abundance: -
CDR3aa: CASSLEHRGYGYTF
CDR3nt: TGTGCCAGCAGCTTAGAACACAGGGGCTATGGCTACACCTTC

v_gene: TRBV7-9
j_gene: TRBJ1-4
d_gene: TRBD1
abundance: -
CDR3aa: CASSLQGGMVNEKLFF
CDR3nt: TGTGCCAGCAGCCTACAGGGGGGGATGGTTAATGAAAAACTGTTTTTT

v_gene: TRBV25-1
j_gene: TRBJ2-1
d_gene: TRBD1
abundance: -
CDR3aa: CASSLTGGYEQFF
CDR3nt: TGTGCCAGCAGTTTGACAGGGGGTTATGAGCAGTTCTTC

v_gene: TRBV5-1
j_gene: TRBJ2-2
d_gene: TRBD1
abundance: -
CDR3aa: CASSPGQGANTGELFF
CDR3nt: TGCGCCAGCAGCCCGGGACAGGGGGCGAACACCGGGGAGCTGTTTTTT

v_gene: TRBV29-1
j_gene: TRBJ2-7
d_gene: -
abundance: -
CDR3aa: CSALDGSEQYF
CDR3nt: TGCAGCGCATTGGACGGCAGCGAGCAGTACTTC

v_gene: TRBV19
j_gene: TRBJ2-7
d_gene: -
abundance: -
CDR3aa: CASSSGGPDSYEQYF
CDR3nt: TGTGCCAGTAGTAGTGGGGGGCCCGACTCCTACGAGCAGTACTTC

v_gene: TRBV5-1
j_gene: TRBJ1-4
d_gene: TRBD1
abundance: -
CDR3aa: CASSLAGQGNEKLFF
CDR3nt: TGCGCCAGCAGCTTGGCGGGACAGGGCAATGAAAAACTGTTTTTT

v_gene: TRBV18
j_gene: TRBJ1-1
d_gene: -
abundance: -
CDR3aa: CASSPLSGMNTEAFF
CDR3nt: TGTGCCAGCTCACCACTTTCAGGCATGAACACTGAAGCTTTCTTT

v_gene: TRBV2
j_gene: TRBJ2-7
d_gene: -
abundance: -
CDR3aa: CASSPRAGLPYEQYF
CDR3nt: TGTGCCAGCAGCCCGAGGGCAGGGCTCCCCTACGAGCAGTACTTC

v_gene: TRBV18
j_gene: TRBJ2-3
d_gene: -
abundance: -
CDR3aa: CASSPPATPSTDTQYF
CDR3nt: TGTGCCAGCTCACCACCGGCAACTCCTAGCACAGATACGCAGTATTTT

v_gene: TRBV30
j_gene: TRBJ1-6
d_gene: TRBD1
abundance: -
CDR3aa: CACTTGTGNSPLHF
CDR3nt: TGTGCCTGTACAACCGGGACAGGGAATTCACCCCTCCACTTT

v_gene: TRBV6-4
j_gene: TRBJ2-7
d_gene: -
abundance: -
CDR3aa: CASSDSPGPLSYEQYF
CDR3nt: TGTGCCAGCAGTGACTCGCCAGGGCCCCTCTCCTACGAGCAGTACTTC

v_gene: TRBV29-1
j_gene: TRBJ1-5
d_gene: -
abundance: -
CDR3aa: CSVIVSNQPQHF
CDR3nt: TGCAGCGTTATCGTGAGCAATCAGCCCCAGCATTTT

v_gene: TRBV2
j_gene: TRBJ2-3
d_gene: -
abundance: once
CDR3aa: CANRGWGGSTDTQYF
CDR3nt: TGTGCCAACAGAGGTTGGGGCGGGAGCACAGATACGCAGTATTTT

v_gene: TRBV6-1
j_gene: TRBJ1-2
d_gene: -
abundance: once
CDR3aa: CASRGDISALAYTF
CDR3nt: TGTGCCAGCAGGGGGGACATCTCGGCCCTTGCCTACACCTTC

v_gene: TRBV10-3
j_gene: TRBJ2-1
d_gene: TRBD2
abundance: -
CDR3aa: CAIRQSGSSYNEQFF
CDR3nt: TGTGCCATCAGACAAAGCGGGAGCTCCTACAATGAGCAGTTCTTC

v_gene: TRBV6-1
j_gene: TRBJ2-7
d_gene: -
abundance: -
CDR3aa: CASSPGPTHEQYF
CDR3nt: TGTGCCAGCAGTCCGGGTCCCACTCACGAGCAGTACTTC

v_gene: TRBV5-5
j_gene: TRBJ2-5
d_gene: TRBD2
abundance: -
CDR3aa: CASSLVGTREETQYF
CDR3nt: TGTGCCAGCAGCTTGGTCGGGACTAGGGAAGAGACCCAGTACTTC

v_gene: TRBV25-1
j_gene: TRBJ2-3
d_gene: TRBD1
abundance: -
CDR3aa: CASSEKPGTVTDTQYF
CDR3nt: TGTGCCAGCAGTGAAAAACCCGGGACAGTCACAGATACGCAGTATTTT

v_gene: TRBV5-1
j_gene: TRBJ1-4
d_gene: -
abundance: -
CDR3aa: CASRSGGRENEKLFF
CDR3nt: TGCGCCAGCCGGTCCGGGGGCAGAGAAAATGAAAAACTGTTTTTT

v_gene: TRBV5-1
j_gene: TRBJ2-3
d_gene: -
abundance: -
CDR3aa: CASSATISHGDTQYF
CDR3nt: TGCGCCAGCAGCGCGACTATATCTCACGGAGATACGCAGTATTTT

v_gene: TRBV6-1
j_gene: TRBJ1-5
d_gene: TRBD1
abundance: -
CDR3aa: CASRTDRGSNQPQHF
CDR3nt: TGTGCCAGCAGGACTGACAGGGGAAGCAATCAGCCCCAGCATTTT